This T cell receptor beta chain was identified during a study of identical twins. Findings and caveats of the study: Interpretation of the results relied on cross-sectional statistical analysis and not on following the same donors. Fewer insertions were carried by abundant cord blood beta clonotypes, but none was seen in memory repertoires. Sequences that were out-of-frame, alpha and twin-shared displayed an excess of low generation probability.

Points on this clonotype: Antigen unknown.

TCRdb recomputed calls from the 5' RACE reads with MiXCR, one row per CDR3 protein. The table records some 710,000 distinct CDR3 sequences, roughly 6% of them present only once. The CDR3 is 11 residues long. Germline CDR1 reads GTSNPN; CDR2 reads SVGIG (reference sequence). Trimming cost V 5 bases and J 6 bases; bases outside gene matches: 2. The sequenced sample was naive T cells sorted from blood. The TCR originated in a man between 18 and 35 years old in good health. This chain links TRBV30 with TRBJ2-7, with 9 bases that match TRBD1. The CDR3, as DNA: TGTGCCTGGGGGACAGGGATCGAGCAGTACTTC. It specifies CAWGTGIEQYF.